This T cell receptor beta chain was retrieved from a study of siplizumab effects on memory and regulatory T cells. General study findings and limits: Most alloreactive clones went unmapped to unstimulated subsets; only a minor fraction mapped. Naive T cells looked more diverse than memory cells and looked like major alloresponse contributors. A naive or memory phenotype could not be assigned to roughly 80-97% of the proliferating CD4+ or CD8+ clones.

Germline V lookup: CDR1 SNHLY, CDR2 FYNNEI. The V and J ends lost 4 bases and 11 bases, in that order; junction bases with no gene match: 10. The CDR3 extends over 13 amino acids. Approximately 10^5 TCR templates were measured in each sample. TCRdb's table, derived via immunoSEQ multiplex PCR, lists solely in-frame clones and lacks some. This table has approximately 94,000 clones, about 94% appearing once. To note about this clone: Its antigen remains unknown.

Sequencing was carried out using non-Treg CD4+ T cells sorted from blood. This receptor was identified in a human donor in good health. This chain uses TRBV2 with TRBJ2-5, with 7 bases that match TRBD2. CDR3 DNA sequence: TGTGCCAGCAGTGCCCTCCCTCGGGAGGAGCAGTACTTC. Its translation is CASSALPREEQYF. The variable domain in full, with the rest retrieved from reference TRBV2 and TRBJ2-5, is EPEVTQTPSHQVTQMGQEVILRCVPISNHLYFYWYRQILGQKVEFLVSFYNNEISEKSEIFDDQFSVERPDGSNFTLKIRSTKLEDSAMYFCASSALPREEQYFGPGTRLLVL.